The present T cell receptor (beta chain) was sequenced within a study of shared clonotypes between healthy human individuals (dated by TCRdb to the early 2020s). Looking at the study overall: The cohort included three men and a couple of women between 18 and 49 years of age. For each donor, CD4 naive and CD4 memory were each run on three plates, CD8 naive on two plates, and CD8 memory on one plate. To estimate repertoire size and how much clonotype sharing occurs between individuals, the study deeply sequenced the blood TCR repertoires of about 5 healthy adults. To increase sequencing depth and limit assay-specific biases, different laboratories used diverse techniques to prepare libraries and sequence TCR repertoires. Per donor, leukapheresis produced somewhere between about 0.85 and 10 billion PBMCs. The paper's findings and limits, for the study overall: Sampling was restricted to blood, and TCR repertoires in tissues likely differ from the TCR repertoires found in blood. Sharing across a few donors was observed for about 5% of naive CD4, over 3% of naive CD8, 2.3% of memory CD4, and roughly 0.4% of memory CD8 clonotypes. Compared with non-shared clonotypes, clonotypes shared by all four sorted-subset donors had higher generation probabilities. Rarefaction of sorted-subset datasets indicated incomplete sequencing despite the large sequencing depth. Because the study included a small number of donors, the genetic and exposure-history diversity represented was limited. Estimated clonotype richness was generally larger for naive than for memory subsets. Based on pairwise subsampling, the degree of clonotype sharing among donors was expected to be affected by sequencing depth.

Healthy HIV-negative adults with no recently reported acute infections or vaccinations were included as donors. All donors were Caucasian adults living in Nashville, Tennessee, USA. CD4+ T cells were enriched by magnetic negative selection, after which naive cells were positively selected on CD45RA and the negative fraction was taken as the memory subset. Blood was collected by leukapheresis, and PBMCs were isolated by Ficoll-Histopaque density gradient centrifugation and then cryopreserved in liquid nitrogen vapor phase. Analytical flow cytometry was used to check the purity and quantity of every magnetically sorted T cell population. Genomic DNA was isolated from every sorted fraction and measured by UV absorbance on a Nanodrop 2000c. Using the deep immunoSEQ assay, TCR CDR3 regions were amplified from genomic DNA by multiplex PCR. Extracted genomic DNA from each cell subset was distributed evenly across all wells of several immunoSEQ 96-well plates, and each plate was treated as a replicate. For sorted subsets, each replicate PCR was loaded with about 0.2 ug genomic DNA, equivalent to some 31,000 T cell genomes. Purified libraries were quantified with a Qubit 3.0 fluorometer, sized on a Bioanalyzer 2100, and re-quantified with the KAPA Library Quantification kit. Each immunoSEQ 96-well plate was sequenced on its own single-read 150-cycle Illumina NextSeq 550 flow cell. The original pipeline was this. Because the immunoSEQ output included only junctional sequences and no quality scores, the filtering could not be the same as the filtering used for full-length reads. Sequences were annotated with PyIR, a Python wrapper for IgBLAST v1.9, and V/J genes and CDR3 were assigned using IMGT germline references. Reads were removed for weak V/J assignments (E-value above 1e-6), missing CDR3, stop codons, out-of-frame junctions, or ambiguous translated residues. V3J clonotypes were defined as sequences sharing an identical inferred V gene, J gene, and CDR3 amino acid sequence. Percentage overlap between repertoires was calculated by dividing the number of shared unique clonotypes by the size of the smaller repertoire. Three approaches were used to assess repertoire richness: RTK rarefaction, the Chao1 estimator, and Recon v2.1 estimates of unobserved clonotypes. Generation probabilities for all TCRbeta clonotypes obtained by the gDNA method from four donors were computed using OLGA. The clones in this table, taken by TCRdb from immuneACCESS, are in-frame only. Not every clone is retained; where verified, under half of the shortfall comes from an unresolved V gene, and the cause of the rest is unknown. V and J calls and clone size come straight from that table; D and trimming were deduced from the DNA. This sample comprises about 730,000 clones, 55% to 80% of them detected only once. The leading ten clones occupy more than 1.5% of the sample.

To note about this clone: It has no known antigen specificity. Base quality data are lacking; no much larger clone is found one base away.

The CDR3, from cysteine to phenylalanine, totals 14 residues. Only the CDR3 portion is preserved as DNA: 42 bases, with reading frame beginning at the first base. Trimming at the junction amounts to 6 bases on V and 2 bases on J, and the germline ends lie 14 bases apart. The germline V gene yields SQVTM for CDR1 and ANQGSEA for CDR2. Material: memory CD4+ T cells sorted from blood. The label giving this sample's cell subset or site can be read as: CD45RA-negative fraction. The TCR was taken from a woman aged 25 to 39 in good health. The chain is assembled from TRBV29-1 and TRBJ2-1; the D gene is unclear. The DNA reads TGCAGCGTGGCCGCAGCGTCCACCTACAATGAGCAGTTCTTC. It translates as CSVAAASTYNEQFF.